This T cell receptor (beta chain) was captured in a study of blood T cell repertoires in COVID-19 (dated by TCRdb to the early 2020s). Broadly, across the study: Collaborator samples came from the United States, Italy and Spain and covered acute and convalescent phases of COVID-19. Where HLA class I and class II types were available, the types were taken from metadata supplied by the sample provider, not from assay-based typing. Subjects who had been exposed to COVID-19, were actively infected with it, or had recovered from it provided the deeply sampled blood TCRbeta repertoires that made up the dataset. Samples came from the ongoing ImmuneRACE study (first 160 participants) plus 1,254 subjects from 6 global collaborators. The material from the prospective study consisted of cDNA or gDNA derived from T cells, B-cell-depleted T cells, or PBMCs. The repertoires were released in a freely available public database meant as a resource for research on the immune response to SARS-CoV-2. Sample metadata almost always included a de-identified subject ID, COVID-19 status, age in years and sex. Broad study findings and their caveats: The amount of clinical and demographic metadata varied by source and participant and was provided uncurated.

The collaborating institutions used their own protocols to collect whole blood in K2EDTA tubes. For TCRbeta analysis, collaborators shipped samples as frozen whole blood, isolated PBMCs, or DNA extracted from either of those sample types. Details on this clone: Its binding antigen is unknown. The sample holds no much larger clone one base away, and base qualities are not on file.

TCRbeta CDR3 regions were amplified from genomic DNA using the immunoSEQ Assay, a bias-controlled multiplex PCR. The paper's processing steps were these. The number of nucleated cells in each sample was estimated by amplification of reference gene primers within the assay. To quantify the absolute abundance of each unique TCRbeta CDR3 rearrangement, sequence reads were collapsed and filtered. Productive Simpson clonality was computed per sample as the square root of Simpson's diversity index over productive rearrangements. Drawn from immuneACCESS, this table holds only the in-frame rearrangements with V and J called that TCRdb kept. Clones are partly lost; checked studies trace under half to an unresolved V gene and leave the rest unexplained. For V, J and clone size, that table is used; D and trimming come from the DNA. The sample yields 190,000 or so clones; around 90% were counted once. 2.7% of the sample goes to the ten largest clones.

V lost 0 bases and J lost 0 bases; the stretch between them is 10 bases long. The germline V gene yields SGHTA for CDR1 and FQGTGA for CDR2. The CDR3 numbers 16 residues from cysteine through phenylalanine. The DNA shown is the 48-base CDR3, in frame from base 1. The V gene is TRBV7-3 and the J gene is TRBJ2-3, with no confidently assigned D gene. Specimen: peripheral blood. The clonotype comes from a man aged 40-55 years with active or convalescent COVID-19. The nucleotide sequence is given as TGTGCCAGCAGCTTAACCGTGCGTTCTAGCACAGATACGCAGTATTTT. It translates to CASSLTVRSSTDTQYF.